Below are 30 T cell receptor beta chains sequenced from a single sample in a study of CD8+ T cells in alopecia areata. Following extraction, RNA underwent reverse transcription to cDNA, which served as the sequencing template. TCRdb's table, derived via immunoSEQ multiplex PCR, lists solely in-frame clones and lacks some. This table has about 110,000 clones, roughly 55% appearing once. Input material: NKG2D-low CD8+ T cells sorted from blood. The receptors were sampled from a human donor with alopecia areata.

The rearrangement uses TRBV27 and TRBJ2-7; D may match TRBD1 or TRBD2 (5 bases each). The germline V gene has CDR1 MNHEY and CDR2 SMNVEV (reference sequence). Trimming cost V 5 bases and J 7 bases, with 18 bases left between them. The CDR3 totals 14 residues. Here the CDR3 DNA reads TGTGCCAGCAGTACCGGGACCACCCTTGGGGAGCAGTACTTC. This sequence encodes CASSTGTTLGEQYF.

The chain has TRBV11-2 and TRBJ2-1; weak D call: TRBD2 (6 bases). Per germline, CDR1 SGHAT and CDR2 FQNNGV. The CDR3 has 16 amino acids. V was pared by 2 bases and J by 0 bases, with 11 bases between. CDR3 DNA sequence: TGTGCCAGCAGCTTATCGGGCGGGGCCTCCTACAATGAGCAGTTCTTC. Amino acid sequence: CASSLSGGASYNEQFF.

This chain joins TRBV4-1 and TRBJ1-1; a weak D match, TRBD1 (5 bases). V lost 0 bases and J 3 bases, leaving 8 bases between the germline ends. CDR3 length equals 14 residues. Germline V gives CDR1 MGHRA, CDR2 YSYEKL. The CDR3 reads CASSQDRGYTEAFF. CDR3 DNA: TGCGCCAGCAGCCAAGATCGGGGGTACACTGAAGCTTTCTTT.

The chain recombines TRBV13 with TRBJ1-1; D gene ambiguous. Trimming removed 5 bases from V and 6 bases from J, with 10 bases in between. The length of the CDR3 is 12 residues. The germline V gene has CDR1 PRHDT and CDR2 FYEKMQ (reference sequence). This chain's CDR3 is CASSRTGPEAFF. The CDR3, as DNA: TGTGCCAGCAGCCGAACGGGCCCTGAAGCTTTCTTT.

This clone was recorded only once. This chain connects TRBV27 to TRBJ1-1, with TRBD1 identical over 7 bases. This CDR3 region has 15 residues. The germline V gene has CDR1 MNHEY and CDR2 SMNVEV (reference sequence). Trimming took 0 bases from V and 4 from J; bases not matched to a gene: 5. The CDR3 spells CASSLSTGTATEAFF. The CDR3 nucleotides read TGTGCCAGCAGTTTATCGACAGGGACCGCCACTGAAGCTTTCTTT.

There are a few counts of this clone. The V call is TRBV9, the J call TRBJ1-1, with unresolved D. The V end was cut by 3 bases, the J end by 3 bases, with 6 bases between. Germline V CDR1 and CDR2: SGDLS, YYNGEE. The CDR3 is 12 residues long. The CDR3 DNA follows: TGTGCCAGCAGCGGATGGGACACTGAAGCTTTCTTT. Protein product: CASSGWDTEAFF.

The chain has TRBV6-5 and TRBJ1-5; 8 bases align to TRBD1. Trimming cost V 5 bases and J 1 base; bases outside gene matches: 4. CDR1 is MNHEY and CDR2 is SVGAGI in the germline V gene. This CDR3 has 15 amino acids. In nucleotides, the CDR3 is TGTGCCAGCAGTACACAGGGGGGAAGCAATCAGCCCCAGCATTTT. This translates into CASSTQGGSNQPQHF.

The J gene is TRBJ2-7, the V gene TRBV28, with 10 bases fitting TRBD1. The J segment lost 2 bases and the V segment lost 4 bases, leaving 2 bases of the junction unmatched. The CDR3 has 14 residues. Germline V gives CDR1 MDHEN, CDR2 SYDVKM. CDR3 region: CASSSGTGAYEQYF. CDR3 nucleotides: TGTGCCAGCAGTTCCGGGACAGGGGCCTACGAGCAGTACTTC.

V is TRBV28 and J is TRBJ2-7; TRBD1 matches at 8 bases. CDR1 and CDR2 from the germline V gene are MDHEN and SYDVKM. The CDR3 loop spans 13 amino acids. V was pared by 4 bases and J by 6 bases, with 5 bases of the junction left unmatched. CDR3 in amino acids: CASSSDRAGEQYF. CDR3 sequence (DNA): TGTGCCAGCAGTTCGGACAGGGCGGGCGAGCAGTACTTC. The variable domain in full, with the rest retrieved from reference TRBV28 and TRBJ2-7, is DVKVTQSSRYLVKRTGEKVFLECVQDMDHENMFWYRQDPGLGLRLIYFSYDVKMKEKGDIPEGYSVSREKKERFSLILESASTNQTSMYLCASSSDRAGEQYFGPGTRLTVT.

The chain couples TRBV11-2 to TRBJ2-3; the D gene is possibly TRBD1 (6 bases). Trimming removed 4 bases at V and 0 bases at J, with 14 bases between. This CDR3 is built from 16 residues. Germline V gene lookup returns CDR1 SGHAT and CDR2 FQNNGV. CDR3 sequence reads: CASSSTETGSTDTQYF. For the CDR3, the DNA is TGTGCCAGCAGCTCAACCGAGACAGGTAGCACAGATACGCAGTATTTT.

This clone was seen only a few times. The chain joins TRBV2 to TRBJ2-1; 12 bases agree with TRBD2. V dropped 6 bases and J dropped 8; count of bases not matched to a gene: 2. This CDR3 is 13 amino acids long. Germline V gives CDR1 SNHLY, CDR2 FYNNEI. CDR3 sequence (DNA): TGTGCCAGCAGGAGGACTAGCGGGGATGAGCAGTTCTTC. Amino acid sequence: CASRRTSGDEQFF.

DNA for the CDR3: TGTGCCAGCAGCCAACCATCCGGGACCTCGGACACTGAAGCTTTCTTT. Translation gives CASSQPSGTSDTEAFF. The chain recombines TRBV4-2 with TRBJ1-1; D perhaps matches TRBD1 (5 bases). The CDR3 is 16 residues long. With 2 bases removed from V and 3 bases from J, the gap between germline ends came to 16 bases. Germline-derived CDR1 and CDR2 are LGHNA and YNFKEQ.

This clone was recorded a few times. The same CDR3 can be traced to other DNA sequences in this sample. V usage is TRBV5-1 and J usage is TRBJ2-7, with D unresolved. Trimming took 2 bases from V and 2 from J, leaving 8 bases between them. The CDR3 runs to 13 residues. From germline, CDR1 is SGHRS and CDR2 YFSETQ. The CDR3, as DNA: TGCGCCAGCAGCTTAACCGGAGCCTACGAGCAGTACTTC. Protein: CASSLTGAYEQYF.

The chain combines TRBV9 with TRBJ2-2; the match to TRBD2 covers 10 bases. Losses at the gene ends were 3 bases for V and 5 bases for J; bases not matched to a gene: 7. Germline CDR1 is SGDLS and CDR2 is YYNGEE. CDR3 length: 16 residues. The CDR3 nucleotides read TGTGCCAGCAGCGCACCAGAGGGACTAGCGACCGGGGAGCTGTTTTTT. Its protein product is CASSAPEGLATGELFF. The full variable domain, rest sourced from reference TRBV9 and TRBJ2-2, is DSGVTQTPKHLITATGQRVTLRCSPRSGDLSVYWYQQSLDQGLQFLIQYYNGEERAKGNILERFSAQQFPDLHSELNLSSLELGDSALYFCASSAPEGLATGELFFGEGSRLTVL.

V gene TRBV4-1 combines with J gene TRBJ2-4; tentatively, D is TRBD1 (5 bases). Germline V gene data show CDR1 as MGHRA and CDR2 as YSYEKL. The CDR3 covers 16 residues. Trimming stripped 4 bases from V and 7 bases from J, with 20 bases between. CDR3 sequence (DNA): TGCGCCAGCAGCCCCATTCAGGGTGAGTTTAGGAACATTCAGTACTTC. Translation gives CASSPIQGEFRNIQYF.

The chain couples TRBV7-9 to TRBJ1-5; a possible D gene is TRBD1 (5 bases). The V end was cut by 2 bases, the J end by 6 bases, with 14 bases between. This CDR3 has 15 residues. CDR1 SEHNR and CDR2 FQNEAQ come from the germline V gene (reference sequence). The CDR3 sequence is CASSLFQGVAQPQHF. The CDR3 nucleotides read TGTGCCAGCAGCTTATTCCAAGGGGTAGCTCAGCCCCAGCATTTT.

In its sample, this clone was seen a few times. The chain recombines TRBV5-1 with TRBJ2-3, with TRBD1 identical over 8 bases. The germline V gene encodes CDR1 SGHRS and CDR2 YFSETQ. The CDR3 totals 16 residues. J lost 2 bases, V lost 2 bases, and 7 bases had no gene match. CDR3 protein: CASSLGTGGPTDTQYF. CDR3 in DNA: TGCGCCAGCAGCTTAGGGACAGGAGGTCCCACAGATACGCAGTATTTT.

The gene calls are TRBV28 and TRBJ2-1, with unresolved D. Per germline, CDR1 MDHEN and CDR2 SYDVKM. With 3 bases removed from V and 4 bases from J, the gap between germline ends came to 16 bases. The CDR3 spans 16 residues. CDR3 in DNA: TGTGCCAGCAGTTTCCGATTCGCTGTTTATTACAATGAGCAGTTCTTC. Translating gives CASSFRFAVYYNEQFF.

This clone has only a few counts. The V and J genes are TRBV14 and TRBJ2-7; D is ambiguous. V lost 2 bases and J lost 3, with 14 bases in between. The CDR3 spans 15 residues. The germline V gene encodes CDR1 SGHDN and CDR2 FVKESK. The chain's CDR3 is CASSQRAVQRYEQYF. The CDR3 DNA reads TGTGCCAGCAGCCAACGAGCAGTTCAACGCTACGAGCAGTACTTC.

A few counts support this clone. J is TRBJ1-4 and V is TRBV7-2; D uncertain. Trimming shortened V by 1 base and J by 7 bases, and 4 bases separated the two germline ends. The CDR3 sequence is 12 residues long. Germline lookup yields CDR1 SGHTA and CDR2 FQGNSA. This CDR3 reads CASSLDVEKLFF. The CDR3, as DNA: TGTGCCAGCAGCTTAGACGTTGAAAAACTGTTTTTT. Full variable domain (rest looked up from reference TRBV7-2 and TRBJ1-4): GAGVSQSPSNKVTEKGKDVELRCDPISGHTALYWYRQSLGQGLEFLIYFQGNSAPDKSGLPSDRFSAERTGGSVSTLTIQRTQQEDSAVYLCASSLDVEKLFFGSGTQLSVL.

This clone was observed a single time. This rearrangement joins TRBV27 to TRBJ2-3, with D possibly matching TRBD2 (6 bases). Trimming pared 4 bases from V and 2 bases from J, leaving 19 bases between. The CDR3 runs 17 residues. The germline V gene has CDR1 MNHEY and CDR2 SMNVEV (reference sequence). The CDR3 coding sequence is TGTGCCAGCAGTTCATCCCAATTAGCGGCGAACACAGATACGCAGTATTTT. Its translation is CASSSSQLAANTDTQYF.

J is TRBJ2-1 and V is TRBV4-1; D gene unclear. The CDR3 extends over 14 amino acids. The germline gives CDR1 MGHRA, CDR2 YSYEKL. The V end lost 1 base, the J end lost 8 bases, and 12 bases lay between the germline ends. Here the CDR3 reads CASSQGTPDYEQFF. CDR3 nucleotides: TGCGCCAGCAGCCAAGGAACCCCCGACTATGAGCAGTTCTTC.

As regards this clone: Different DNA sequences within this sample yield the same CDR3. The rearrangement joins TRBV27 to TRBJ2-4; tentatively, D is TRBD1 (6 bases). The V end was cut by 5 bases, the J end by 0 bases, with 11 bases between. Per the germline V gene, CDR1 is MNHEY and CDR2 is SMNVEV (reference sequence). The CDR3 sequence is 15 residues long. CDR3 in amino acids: CASSPRGLAKNIQYF. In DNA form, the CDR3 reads TGTGCCAGCAGTCCCAGGGGTCTAGCCAAAAACATTCAGTACTTC.

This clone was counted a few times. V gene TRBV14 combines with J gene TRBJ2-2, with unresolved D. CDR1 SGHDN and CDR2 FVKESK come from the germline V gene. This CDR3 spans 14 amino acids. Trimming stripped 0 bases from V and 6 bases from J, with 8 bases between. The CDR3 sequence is CASSQERVSGELFF. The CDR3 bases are TGTGCCAGCAGCCAAGAACGTGTGTCCGGGGAGCTGTTTTTT. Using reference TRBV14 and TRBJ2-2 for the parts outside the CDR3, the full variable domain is EAGVTQFPSHSVIEKGQTVTLRCDPISGHDNLYWYRRVMGKEIKFLLHFVKESKQDESGMPNNRFLAERTGGTYSTLKVQPAELEDSGVYFCASSQERVSGELFFGEGSRLTVL.

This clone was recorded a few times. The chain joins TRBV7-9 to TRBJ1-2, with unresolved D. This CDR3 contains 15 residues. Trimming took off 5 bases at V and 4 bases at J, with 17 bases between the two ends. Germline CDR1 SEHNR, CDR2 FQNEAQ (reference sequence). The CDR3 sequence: CASSILPGGLYGYTF. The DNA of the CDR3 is TGTGCCAGCAGCATTCTTCCAGGTGGCCTCTATGGCTACACCTTC. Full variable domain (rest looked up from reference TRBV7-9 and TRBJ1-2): DTGVSQNPRHKITKRGQNVTFRCDPISEHNRLYWYRQTLGQGPEFLTYFQNEAQLEKSRLLSDRFSAERPKGSFSTLEIQRTEQGDSAMYLCASSILPGGLYGYTFGSGTRLTVV.

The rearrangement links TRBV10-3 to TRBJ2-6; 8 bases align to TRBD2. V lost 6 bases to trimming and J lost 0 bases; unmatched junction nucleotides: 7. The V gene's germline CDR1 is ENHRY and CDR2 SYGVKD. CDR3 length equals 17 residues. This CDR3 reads CAIRTSVIFSGANVLTF. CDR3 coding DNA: TGTGCCATCAGGACTAGCGTAATCTTCTCTGGGGCCAACGTCCTGACTTTC.

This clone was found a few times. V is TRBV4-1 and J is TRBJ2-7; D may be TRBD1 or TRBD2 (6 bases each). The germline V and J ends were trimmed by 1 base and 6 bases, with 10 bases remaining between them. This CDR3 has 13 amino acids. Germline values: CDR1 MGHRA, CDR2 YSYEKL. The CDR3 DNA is TGCGCCAGCAGCCAAGGTTCGGGGGCCGAGCAGTACTTC. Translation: CASSQGSGAEQYF.

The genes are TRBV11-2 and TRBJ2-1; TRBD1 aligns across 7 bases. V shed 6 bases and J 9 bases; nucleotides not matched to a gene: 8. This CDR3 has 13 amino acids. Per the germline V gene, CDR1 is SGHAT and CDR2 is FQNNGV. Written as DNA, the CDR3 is TGTGCCAGCAGTTTACAGGGGAAGAGTGAGCAGTTCTTC. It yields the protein CASSLQGKSEQFF.

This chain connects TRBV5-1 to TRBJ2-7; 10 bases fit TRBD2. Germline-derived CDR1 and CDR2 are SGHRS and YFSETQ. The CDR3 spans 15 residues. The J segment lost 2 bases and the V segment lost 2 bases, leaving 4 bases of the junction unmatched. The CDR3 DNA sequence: TGCGCCAGCAGCTTCTGGACTAGCGGCCCCTACGAGCAGTACTTC. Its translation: CASSFWTSGPYEQYF.

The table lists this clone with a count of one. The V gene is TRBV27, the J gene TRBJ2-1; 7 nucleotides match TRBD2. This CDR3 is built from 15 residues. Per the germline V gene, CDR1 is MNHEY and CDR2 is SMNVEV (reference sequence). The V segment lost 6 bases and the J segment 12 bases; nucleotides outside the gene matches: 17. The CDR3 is CASSPFTSERSGQFF. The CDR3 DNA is TGTGCCAGCAGCCCATTTACTAGCGAGAGGTCCGGGCAGTTCTTC.